This T cell receptor (beta chain) was captured in a study of response to subunit inactivated influenza vaccine. For this clonotype: Antigen: not known.

General observations from the study: A suggestion made by the authors is that each seasonal influenza vaccination recruits few new T cells.

V dropped 3 bases and J dropped 5 bases, with 7 bases sitting between them. The CDR3 has 13 residues. TCRdb re-analysed the RT-PCR reads in MiXCR, keeping a single row per CDR3 protein. The sample contains hundreds of thousands of distinct CDR3 sequences, 12% to 15% of which appear only once. The chain uses TRBV12-3 or TRBV12-4 and TRBJ2-2; D possibly corresponds to TRBD2 (5 bases). The source of this sequence is a man aged 50-60 years who received an inactivated influenza vaccine. Sequenced material: PBMCs from blood, taken around 14 days before vaccination. The CDR3 region is CASSFRETGELFF. For the CDR3, the DNA is TGTGCCAGCAGTTTTAGGGAGACCGGGGAGCTGTTTTTT.